This TCR beta chain was identified during a study of T cells in Graves' hyperthyroidism and ophthalmopathy. Of note for this clonotype: Antigen specificity is unknown. A much bigger clone sits one base away, suggesting this may be a read error.

Study-level results: Most thyroid clonotypes expanded above 0.001 were also detected in blood.

The V end lost 1 base, the J end lost 2 bases, and 12 bases lay between the germline ends. Germline assignment: CDR1 SGHRS and CDR2 YFSETQ. The CDR3 spans 15 residues. Amplification of TCR beta CDR3 regions was performed using RNA transcripts as template. A first-round RT-PCR of the TCR CDR3 used the HTBI primer set. TCRdb re-analysed the multiplex PCR reads in MiXCR, keeping a single row per CDR3 protein. Of roughly 530,000 distinct CDR3 sequences in the sample, roughly 18% were seen once. With duration under 3 months, ophthalmopathy was active: Clinical Activity Score at least 3, NOSPECS at least 4. Patients were excluded because of uncontrolled infection, other autoimmune disease, pregnancy or lactation. The PBMCs had their origin in 10 ml of fresh peripheral blood.

The J gene is TRBJ2-5, the V gene TRBV5-1; TRBD2 might be the D (6 bases). Sequencing was performed on blood. This clonotype was obtained from a woman aged 18-29 years with Graves' ophthalmopathy. In nucleotides, the CDR3 is TGCGCCAGCAGCTTGAGTAGCGGTAGGCAAGAGACCCAGTACTTC. Its protein is CASSLSSGRQETQYF. Full variable domain (outside the CDR3, taken from reference TRBV5-1 and TRBJ2-5): KAGVTQTPRYLIKTRGQQVTLSCSPISGHRSVSWYQQTPGQGLQFLFEYFSETQRNKGNFPGRFSGRQFSNSRSEMNVSTLELGDSALYLCASSLSSGRQETQYFGPGTRLLVL.